The 26 T cell receptor beta chains below were found in one sample sequenced in a study of blood T cell repertoires in COVID-19. Sequencing used immunoSEQ multiplex PCR; TCRdb keeps in-frame clones, though not all of them. The repertoire has approximately 72,000 clones, 85% to 90% of them found once; the top ten carry approximately 35%. The sample taken for sequencing was peripheral blood. These receptors were obtained from a woman aged 80 or older with active or convalescent COVID-19.

The rearrangement uses TRBV5-5 and TRBJ1-5, with D perhaps TRBD1 (6 bases). This CDR3 region has 18 residues. CDR1 is SGHKS, CDR2 YYEKEE, per germline (reference sequence). V was trimmed by 1 base and J by 1 base, leaving 18 bases between them. The CDR3 DNA sequence: TGTGCCAGCAGCTTGATTTATAATAGTGGACAGAGCAATCAGCCCCAGCATTTT. Amino acids: CASSLIYNSGQSNQPQHF.

About this clone: At one end the junction does not follow the germline gene, possibly because of a read error. The chain couples TRBV5-1 to TRBJ2-5, with D hard to call. The CDR3 contains 11 residues. The germline V gene encodes CDR1 SGHRS and CDR2 YFSETQ. CDR3 in DNA: TGCGCCAGCAGCTTGGATGCTCCATCTAACTTC. It is translated as CASSLDAPSNF.

V usage is TRBV12-3 or TRBV12-4 and J usage is TRBJ1-6; 9 bases fit TRBD1. This CDR3 is 13 amino acids long. V trimming: 10 bases; J trimming: 10 bases; junction bases outside the gene matches: 8. The CDR3, as DNA: TGTGCCACCAACAGGGGGCTTGGCTCACCCCTCCACTTT. Translation gives CATNRGLGSPLHF.

The chain couples TRBV23-1 to TRBJ1-1; D uncertain. TRBV23-1 belongs to the ORF category, with a function that is uncertain. The CDR3 is 9 residues long. The ends were cut back, 7 bases at V and 13 bases at J, with 10 bases in the middle. The CDR3 loop reads CASILTVFF. DNA of the CDR3: TGCGCCAGCATCCTCACAGTTTTCTTT.

This chain joins TRBV18 and TRBJ2-7, with D tentatively TRBD1 (5 bases). Germline V gene sequence: CDR1 KGHSH, CDR2 LQKENI. This CDR3 has 13 amino acids. Trimming shortened V by 4 bases and J by 7 bases, and 14 bases separated the two germline ends. The CDR3 reads CASSRIDSQEQYF. CDR3 coding DNA: TGTGCCAGCTCACGGATCGACAGCCAGGAGCAGTACTTC.

This clone was counted between two and nine times. The chain carries TRBV10-2 and TRBJ2-1; 15 bases are shared with TRBD2. Trimming removed 3 bases from V and 2 bases from J; junction bases left unmatched: 11. The germline CDR1 and CDR2 sequences are WSHSY and SAAADI. CDR3 size: 20 residues. CDR3 DNA sequence: TGCGCCAGCAGTGATACCGGGACTAGCGGGGGGACTATCCCCTACAATGAGCAGTTCTTC. It encodes CASSDTGTSGGTIPYNEQFF.

V is TRBV7-2 and J is TRBJ1-2; the D gene is possibly TRBD1 (6 bases). Germline V gene data show CDR1 as SGHTA and CDR2 as FQGNSA. Between the trimmed V and J ends, which lost 5 bases and 4 bases, there was a span of 17 bases. The CDR3 loop spans 15 amino acids. The CDR3 sequence: CASSKEGVRGYGYTF. Written as DNA, the CDR3 is TGTGCCAGCAGCAAAGAGGGGGTTAGGGGCTATGGCTACACCTTC.

In this sample, this clone turned up once. The chain carries TRBV4-3 and TRBJ2-7, with no clear D. This CDR3 has 14 amino acids. Per germline, CDR1 LGHNA and CDR2 YSLEER. V was shortened by 2 bases and J by 0 bases, with 8 bases between the two germline ends. The CDR3 DNA reads as TGCGCCAGCAGCCAATTAACGGGCTCCTACGAGCAGTACTTC. Its protein product is CASSQLTGSYEQYF.

The rearrangement uses TRBV7-6 and TRBJ2-7; TRBD1 matches 9 bases. The CDR3 is 14 amino acids. V shed 4 bases and J 7 bases; nucleotides not matched to a gene: 8. Germline CDR1 is SGHVS and CDR2 is FNYEAQ. CDR3 amino acids: CASSSGQGIGEQYF. The CDR3 DNA sequence: TGTGCCAGCAGCTCAGGACAGGGGATAGGGGAGCAGTACTTC.

This clone came up a few times. Other DNA sequences in the sample encode the same CDR3. The rearrangement joins TRBV6-5 to TRBJ1-1, with D unclear. Germline loops: CDR1 MNHEY, CDR2 SVGAGI. Trimming left V 2 bases short and J 1 base short, with 8 bases between. The CDR3 has 14 residues. The CDR3 region has the DNA TGTGCCAGCAGTTACCGGGGAGGGAACACTGAAGCTTTCTTT. Its translation: CASSYRGGNTEAFF.

This clone has only a few counts. The J gene is TRBJ2-7, the V gene TRBV4-3; 8 bases agree with TRBD1. The CDR3 has 15 residues. Germline CDR1 is LGHNA and CDR2 is YSLEER. Trimming cost V 0 bases and J 2 bases; bases outside gene matches: 3. CDR3 nucleotides: TGCGCCAGCAGCCAAGAGCCCAGGGGGCCCTACGAGCAGTACTTC. It specifies CASSQEPRGPYEQYF.

The chain links TRBV4-3 to TRBJ2-3; a weak D match, TRBD1 (5 bases). The CDR3 totals 15 residues. The germline gives CDR1 LGHNA, CDR2 YSLEER. V lost 0 bases, J lost 2 bases, and 9 bases lay in between. The CDR3, as DNA: TGCGCCAGCAGCCAAGATCACAGGAACACAGATACGCAGTATTTT. Its translation: CASSQDHRNTDTQYF.

This clone was counted once. CDR3 sequence reads: CASSWVPGPYGYTF. CDR3 bases: TGTGCCAGCAGTTGGGTTCCAGGGCCCTATGGCTACACCTTC. The chain combines TRBV6-2 or TRBV6-3 with TRBJ1-2; D might be TRBD1 (5 bases). The CDR3 length is 14 residues. Per germline, CDR1 MNHEY and CDR2 SVGEGT. Trimming pared 4 bases from V and 4 bases from J, leaving 13 bases between.

The chain combines TRBV4-3 with TRBJ1-1; maybe TRBD1 (6 bases). CDR1 LGHNA and CDR2 YSLEER come from the germline V gene. The germline V and J ends were trimmed by 4 bases and 6 bases, with 12 bases remaining between them. This CDR3 region has 13 residues. CDR3 protein: CASSPRGGPEAFF. The CDR3 coding sequence is TGCGCCAGCAGCCCTAGGGGGGGCCCTGAAGCTTTCTTT.

The J gene is TRBJ2-5, the V gene TRBV4-2; 10 bases are shared with TRBD2. In germline, CDR1 is LGHNA, CDR2 YNFKEQ. J lost 0 bases, V lost 6 bases, and 7 bases had no gene match. CDR3 length equals 16 residues. The CDR3 region is CASSPRLAGHQETQYF. As DNA, the CDR3 is TGTGCCAGCAGTCCAAGACTAGCGGGCCACCAAGAGACCCAGTACTTC.

The chain employs TRBV5-6 and TRBJ1-5; D is ambiguous. Trimming shortened V by 2 bases and J by 11 bases, and 17 bases separated the two germline ends. CDR3 length: 14 amino acids. Germline V gene sequence: CDR1 SGHDT, CDR2 YYEEEE. The CDR3 bases are TGTGCCAGCAGCTTTGGGTCGGGAGTTTTGGCCCAGCATTTT. Protein sequence: CASSFGSGVLAQHF.

This clone was seen only once. The genes are TRBV5-1 and TRBJ2-2, with D possibly being TRBD2 (5 bases). The CDR3 loop spans 15 amino acids. From germline, CDR1 is SGHRS and CDR2 YFSETQ. With 3 bases removed from V and 4 bases from J, the gap between germline ends came to 13 bases. In DNA, the CDR3 is TGCGCCAGCAGCTCGGGGATTGCGAGCACCGGGGAGCTGTTTTTT. This gives the protein CASSSGIASTGELFF. The entire variable domain, with the rest obtained from reference TRBV5-1 and TRBJ2-2, is as follows: KAGVTQTPRYLIKTRGQQVTLSCSPISGHRSVSWYQQTPGQGLQFLFEYFSETQRNKGNFPGRFSGRQFSNSRSEMNVSTLELGDSALYLCASSSGIASTGELFFGEGSRLTVL.

In the case of this clone: At one of its ends the junction is not consistent with the germline gene, which may arise from a read error. V gene TRBV20-1 combines with J gene TRBJ2-7, with a possible D match to TRBD1 (6 bases). Germline CDR1 reads DFQATT; CDR2 reads SNEGSKA (reference sequence). CDR3 length: 11 amino acids. The CDR3 sequence is CSARNAAEGDF. The CDR3 DNA follows: TGCAGTGCTAGAAATGCGGCCGAGGGGGACTTC.

The rearrangement uses TRBV29-1 and TRBJ1-2; 10 bases are a match to TRBD1. This CDR3 region has 15 residues. Germline CDR1 SQVTM, CDR2 ANQGSEA. After removal of 0 bases from V and 4 bases from J, the junction contained 5 bases not matched to a gene. CDR3 nucleotide sequence: TGCAGCGTTGAAGATCGGACAGGGGGACCCTATGGCTACACCTTC. Residues: CSVEDRTGGPYGYTF. The variable domain in full, completed from reference TRBV29-1 and TRBJ1-2, reads SAVISQKPSRDICQRGTSLTIQCQVDSQVTMMFWYRQQPGQSLTLIATANQGSEATYESGFVIDKFPISRPNLTFSTLTVSNMSPEDSSIYLCSVEDRTGGPYGYTFGSGTRLTVV.

This chain connects TRBV6-2 or TRBV6-3 to TRBJ2-1, with 10 nucleotides matching TRBD2. Germline V gives CDR1 MNHEY, CDR2 SVGEGT. This CDR3 is 17 amino acids long. After removal of 2 bases from V and 7 bases from J, the junction contained 11 bases not matched to a gene. The CDR3: CASSYGLGTSVRNEQFF. CDR3 nucleotide sequence: TGTGCCAGCAGTTACGGGCTAGGGACTAGCGTCAGGAATGAGCAGTTCTTC.

V and J are TRBV4-1 and TRBJ2-3, with 8 bases identical to TRBD2. Germline values: CDR1 MGHRA, CDR2 YSYEKL. CDR3 length: 16 residues. J was trimmed by 9 bases and V by 3 bases; bases with no gene match: 14. The CDR3 sequence is CASSHGWVAGPLTQYF. DNA for the CDR3: TGCGCCAGCAGCCACGGGTGGGTAGCGGGGCCTTTGACGCAGTATTTT.

The chain uses TRBV4-3 and TRBJ2-2, with a possible D match to TRBD2 (5 bases). Trimming took 0 bases from V and 0 from J, leaving 14 bases between them. CDR1 is LGHNA, CDR2 YSLEER, per germline. There are 18 residues in the CDR3. CDR3 region: CASSQDSVSAANTGELFF. In DNA form, the CDR3 reads TGCGCCAGCAGCCAAGATTCTGTTAGCGCAGCGAACACCGGGGAGCTGTTTTTT.

V usage is TRBV10-3 and J usage is TRBJ2-5; tentatively, D is TRBD2 (6 bases). The V gene lost 6 bases and the J gene lost 3 bases, with 14 bases spanning the gap. The CDR3 contains 14 residues. Looked up from germline, CDR1 is ENHRY and CDR2 is SYGVKD. The CDR3 is CAISAGTGEETQYF. The DNA for the CDR3 is TGTGCCATCAGCGCCGGGACTGGAGAAGAGACCCAGTACTTC.

The chain uses TRBV5-6 and TRBJ2-5; D is possibly TRBD2 (6 bases). There are 16 residues in the CDR3. V lost 1 base and J 3 bases, leaving 16 bases between the germline ends. Germline CDR1 and CDR2: SGHDT and YYEEEE. The CDR3 DNA follows: TGTGCCAGCAGCTTGATTGGGGGGTTCGGGAAAGAGACCCAGTACTTC. This codes for CASSLIGGFGKETQYF.

CDR3 region: CASSSRRADTQYF. As DNA, the CDR3 is TGTGCCAGCAGTTCCCGGCGGGCAGATACGCAGTATTTT. The genes are TRBV6-4 and TRBJ2-3; D perhaps matches TRBD2 (5 bases). Germline values: CDR1 MRHNA, CDR2 SNTAGT. V was cut by 5 bases and J by 4 bases, with 10 bases left in between. The CDR3 is made up of 13 amino acids.

This clone was detected only once. This rearrangement joins TRBV9 to TRBJ1-2, with D tentatively TRBD1 (5 bases). In germline, CDR1 is SGDLS, CDR2 YYNGEE. Trimming took off 7 bases at V and 1 base at J, with 14 bases between the two ends. The CDR3 runs to 14 residues. CDR3 protein: CASGGSRFNYGYTF. In DNA form, the CDR3 reads TGTGCCAGCGGGGGGTCACGCTTTAACTATGGCTACACCTTC.